This T cell receptor beta chain comes out of a study of OX40 agonist ivuxolimab in advanced cancers. Study-wide background: Partial responses were achieved by three patients, of whom one had hepatocellular carcinoma and two had cutaneous melanoma.

The CDR3 is 17 amino acids. Germline V CDR1 and CDR2: MNHEY, SMNVEV (reference sequence). The germline V and J ends were trimmed by 3 bases and 0 bases, with 12 bases remaining between them. Study-level findings and limits: Expanded clones tended on average to be more numerous among CD8+ T cells than CD4+. Clonal expansion was among the lowest in partial responders at 0.1-3.0 mg/kg, especially CD8+.

A note on this clone: Its antigen is undetermined.

The method was immunoSEQ multiplex PCR; TCRdb's version includes in-frame clones alone and lacks a portion of them. The sample records approximately 50,000 clones, approximately 80% being singletons. The chain has TRBV27 and TRBJ1-6; D might be TRBD1 (6 bases). Sequences were derived from CD4+ or CD8+ T cells sorted from blood, sampled in a trial of the OX40 agonist ivuxolimab. The receptor was isolated from an adult with an advanced solid tumor such as melanoma, head and neck, liver or kidney cancer. The CDR3 nucleotides read TGTGCCAGCAGTTTTGTGGACAGACCCTCCTATAATTCACCCCTCCACTTT. Translation gives CASSFVDRPSYNSPLHF.